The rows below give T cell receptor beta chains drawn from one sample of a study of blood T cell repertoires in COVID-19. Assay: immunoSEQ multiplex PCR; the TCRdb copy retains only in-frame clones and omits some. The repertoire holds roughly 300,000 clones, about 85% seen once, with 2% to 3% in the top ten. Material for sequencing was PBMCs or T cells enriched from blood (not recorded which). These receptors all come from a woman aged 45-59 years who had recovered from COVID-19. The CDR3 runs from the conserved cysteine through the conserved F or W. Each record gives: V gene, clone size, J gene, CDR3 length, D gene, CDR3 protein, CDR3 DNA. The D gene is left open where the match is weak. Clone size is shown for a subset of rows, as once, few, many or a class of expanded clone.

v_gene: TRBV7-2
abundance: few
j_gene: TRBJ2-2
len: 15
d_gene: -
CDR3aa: CASSLSSSNTGELFF
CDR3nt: TGTGCCAGCAGCTTAAGTAGTTCGAACACCGGGGAGCTGTTTTTT

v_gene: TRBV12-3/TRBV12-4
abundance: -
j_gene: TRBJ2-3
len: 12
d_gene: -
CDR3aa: CASSPTSDTQYF
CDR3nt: TGTGCCAGCAGCCCCACTTCAGATACGCAGTATTTT

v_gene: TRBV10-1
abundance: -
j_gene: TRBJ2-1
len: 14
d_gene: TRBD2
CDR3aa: CASSPSGSYNEQFF
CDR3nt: TGCGCCAGCAGTCCTAGCGGATCCTACAATGAGCAGTTCTTC

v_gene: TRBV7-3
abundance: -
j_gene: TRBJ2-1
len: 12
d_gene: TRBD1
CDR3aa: CASSLTGGQQFF
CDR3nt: TGTGCCAGCAGCTTGACAGGGGGCCAGCAGTTCTTC

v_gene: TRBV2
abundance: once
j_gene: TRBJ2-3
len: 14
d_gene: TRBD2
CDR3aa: CASSVERDTDTQYF
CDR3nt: TGTGCCAGCAGTGTCGAGCGGGACACAGATACGCAGTATTTT

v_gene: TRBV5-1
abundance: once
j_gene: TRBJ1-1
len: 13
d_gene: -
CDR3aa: CASSSGQNTEAFF
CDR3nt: TGCGCCAGCAGCTCGGGACAGAACACTGAAGCTTTCTTT

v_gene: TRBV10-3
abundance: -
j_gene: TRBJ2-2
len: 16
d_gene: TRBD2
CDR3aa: CAISIRLAGGVGELFF
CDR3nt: TGTGCCATCAGTATACGACTAGCGGGAGGGGTCGGGGAGCTGTTTTTT

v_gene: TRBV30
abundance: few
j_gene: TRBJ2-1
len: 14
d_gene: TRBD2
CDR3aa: CAWNLPGRTDEQFF
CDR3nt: TGTGCCTGGAACCTCCCCGGGAGGACCGATGAGCAGTTCTTC

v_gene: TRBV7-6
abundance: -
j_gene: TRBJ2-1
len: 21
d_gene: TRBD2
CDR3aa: CASSLGWSGLAGPSSYNEQFF
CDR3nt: TGTGCCAGCAGCTTAGGGTGGTCGGGTCTAGCGGGTCCTAGCTCCTACAATGAGCAGTTCTTC

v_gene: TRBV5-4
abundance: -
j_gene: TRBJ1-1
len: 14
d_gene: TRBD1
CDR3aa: CASGAGTGLAEAFF
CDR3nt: TGTGCCAGCGGTGCTGGGACAGGGTTGGCGGAAGCTTTCTTT

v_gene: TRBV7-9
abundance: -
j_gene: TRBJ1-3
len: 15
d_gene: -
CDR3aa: CASSPDGISGNTIYF
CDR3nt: TGTGCCAGCAGCCCCGACGGGATCTCTGGAAACACCATATATTTT

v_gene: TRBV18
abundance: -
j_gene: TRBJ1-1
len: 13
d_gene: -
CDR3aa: CASSSDRNTEAFF
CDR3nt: TGTGCCAGCTCATCCGACAGGAACACTGAAGCTTTCTTT

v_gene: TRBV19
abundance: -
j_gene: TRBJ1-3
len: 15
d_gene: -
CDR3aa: CASSISDYSGNTIYF
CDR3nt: TGTGCCAGTAGTATATCTGACTACTCTGGAAACACCATATATTTT

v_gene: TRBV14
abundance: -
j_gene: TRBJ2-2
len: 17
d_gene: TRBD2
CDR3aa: CASSRLPGLSTPGELFF
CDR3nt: TGTGCCAGCAGCCGCCTCCCGGGACTATCAACCCCCGGGGAGCTGTTTTTT

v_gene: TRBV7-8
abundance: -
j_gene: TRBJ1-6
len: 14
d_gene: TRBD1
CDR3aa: CASSSWTGDSPLHF
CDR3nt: TGTGCCAGCAGCTCCTGGACAGGGGACTCACCCCTCCACTTT

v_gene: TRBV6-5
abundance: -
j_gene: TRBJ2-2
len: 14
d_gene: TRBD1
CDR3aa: CASSARQGTGELFF
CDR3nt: TGTGCCAGCAGCGCCCGACAGGGCACCGGGGAGCTGTTTTTT

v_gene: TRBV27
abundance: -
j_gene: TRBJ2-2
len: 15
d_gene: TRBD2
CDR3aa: CASTSGLAGVGELFF
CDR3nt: TGTGCCAGCACCTCGGGACTAGCGGGAGTCGGGGAGCTGTTTTTT

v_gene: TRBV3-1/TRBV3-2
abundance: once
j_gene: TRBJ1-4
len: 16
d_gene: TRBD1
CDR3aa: CASSPTHRGLSEKLFF
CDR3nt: TGTGCCAGCAGCCCAACTCACAGGGGGTTGAGTGAAAAACTGTTTTTT

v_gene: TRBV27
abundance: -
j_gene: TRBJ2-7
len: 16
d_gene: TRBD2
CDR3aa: CASRKGTSGDKYEQYF
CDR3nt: TGTGCCAGCAGGAAAGGGACTAGCGGGGATAAGTACGAGCAGTACTTC

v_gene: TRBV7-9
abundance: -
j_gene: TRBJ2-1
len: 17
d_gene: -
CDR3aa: CASSLGGGARSYNEQFF
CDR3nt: TGTGCCAGCAGCTTAGGAGGCGGGGCGAGGTCCTACAATGAGCAGTTCTTC

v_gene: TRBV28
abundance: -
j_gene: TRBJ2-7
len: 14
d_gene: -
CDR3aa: CASSLRGAGREQYF
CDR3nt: TGTGCCAGCAGTTTGAGGGGGGCCGGGAGGGAGCAGTACTTC

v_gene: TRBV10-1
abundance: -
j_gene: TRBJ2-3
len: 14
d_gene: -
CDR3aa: CASRPGKASDTQYF
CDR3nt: TGCGCCAGCAGACCGGGAAAAGCTTCAGATACGCAGTATTTT

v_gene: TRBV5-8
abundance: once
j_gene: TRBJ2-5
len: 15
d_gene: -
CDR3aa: CASSSKGEGPETQYF
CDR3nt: TGTGCCAGCAGCTCAAAGGGGGAGGGACCGGAGACCCAGTACTTC

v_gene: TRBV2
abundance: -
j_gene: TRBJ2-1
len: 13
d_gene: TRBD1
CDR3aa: CASKHRDRGEQFF
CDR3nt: TGTGCCAGCAAGCACCGGGACAGGGGAGAGCAGTTCTTC

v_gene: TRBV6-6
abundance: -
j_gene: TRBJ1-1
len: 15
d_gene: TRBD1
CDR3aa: CASGQTRQGNTEAFF
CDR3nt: TGTGCCAGCGGGCAAACGAGACAGGGGAACACTGAAGCTTTCTTT

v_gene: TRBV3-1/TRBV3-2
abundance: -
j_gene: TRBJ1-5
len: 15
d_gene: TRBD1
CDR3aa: CASSQAGQGGQPQHF
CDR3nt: TGTGCCAGCAGCCAGGCTGGACAGGGCGGTCAGCCCCAGCATTTT

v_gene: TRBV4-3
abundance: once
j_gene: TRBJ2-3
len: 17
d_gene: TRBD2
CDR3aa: CASSQDVASGSTDTQYF
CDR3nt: TGCGCCAGCAGCCAAGATGTCGCTAGCGGTAGCACAGATACGCAGTATTTT

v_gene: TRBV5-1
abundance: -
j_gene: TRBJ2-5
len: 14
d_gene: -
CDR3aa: CASSLGGLQETQYF
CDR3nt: TGCGCCAGCAGCTTGGGAGGACTACAAGAGACCCAGTACTTC

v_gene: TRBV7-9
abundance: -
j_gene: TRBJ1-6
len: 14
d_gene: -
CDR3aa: CASSLAYRTSPLHF
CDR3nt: TGTGCCAGCAGCTTAGCGTACAGAACTTCACCCCTCCACTTT

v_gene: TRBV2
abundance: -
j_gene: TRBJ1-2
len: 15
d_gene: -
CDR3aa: CASSENGGTNYGYTF
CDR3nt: TGTGCCAGCAGTGAAAACGGGGGAACCAACTATGGCTACACCTTC

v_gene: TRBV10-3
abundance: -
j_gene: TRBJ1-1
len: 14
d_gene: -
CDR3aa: CAMTRGTEWTEAFF
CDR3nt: TGTGCCATGACGCGGGGGACTGAATGGACTGAAGCTTTCTTT

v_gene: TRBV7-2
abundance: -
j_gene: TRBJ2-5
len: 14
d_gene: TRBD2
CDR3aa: CASSPIAGEKTQYF
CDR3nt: TGTGCCAGCAGCCCAATAGCGGGAGAAAAGACCCAGTACTTC

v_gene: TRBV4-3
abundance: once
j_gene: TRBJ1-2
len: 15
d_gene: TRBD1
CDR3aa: CASSQRQGTSYGYTF
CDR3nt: TGCGCCAGCAGCCAAAGACAGGGGACCTCCTATGGCTACACCTTC